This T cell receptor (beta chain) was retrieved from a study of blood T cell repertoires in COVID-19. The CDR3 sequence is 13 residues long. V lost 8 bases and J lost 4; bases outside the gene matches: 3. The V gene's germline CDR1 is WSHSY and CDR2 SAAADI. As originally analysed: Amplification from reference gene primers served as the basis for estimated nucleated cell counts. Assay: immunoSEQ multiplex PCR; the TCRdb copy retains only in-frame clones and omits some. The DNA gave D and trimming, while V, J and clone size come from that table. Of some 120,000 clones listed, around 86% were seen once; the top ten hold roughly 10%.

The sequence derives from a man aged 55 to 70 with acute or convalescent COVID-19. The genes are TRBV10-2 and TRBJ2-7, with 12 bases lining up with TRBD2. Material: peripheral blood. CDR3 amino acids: CASRLAGVYEQYF. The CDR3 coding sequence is TGCGCCAGCCGACTAGCGGGAGTTTACGAGCAGTACTTC.